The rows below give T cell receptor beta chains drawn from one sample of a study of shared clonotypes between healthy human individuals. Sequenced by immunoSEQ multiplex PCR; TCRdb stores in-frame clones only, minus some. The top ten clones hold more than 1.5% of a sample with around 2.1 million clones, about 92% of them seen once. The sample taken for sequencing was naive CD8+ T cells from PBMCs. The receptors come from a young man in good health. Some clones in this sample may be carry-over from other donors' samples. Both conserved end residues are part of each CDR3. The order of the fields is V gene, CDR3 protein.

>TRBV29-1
CSVEDLLTSDTYNEQFF
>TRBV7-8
CASSSEGTGGYEQYF
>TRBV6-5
CASTLTRQLTGELFF
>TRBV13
CASSLGPEGYEQYF
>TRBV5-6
CASSLDRLTNYGYTF
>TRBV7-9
CASSPDRSVSQYF
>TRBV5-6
CASSTGGDYEQYF
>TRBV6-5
CASSTGLYEQYF
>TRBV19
CASKRTVNTEAFF
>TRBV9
CASSPGGLAEYEQYF
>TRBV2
CASMYTAGRGIYF
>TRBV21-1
CASSHQQYYPMEQYF
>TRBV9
CASSVAAGWNYGYTF
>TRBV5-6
CASTLWRMNTEAFF
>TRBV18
CASSPPAARWTEAFF
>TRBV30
CAWSLGQGHTEAFF
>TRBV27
CASSLMGGTTDTQYF
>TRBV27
CASRDRESTGELFF
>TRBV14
CASSQGGANEKLFF
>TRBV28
CASRGRLSWLYGYTF
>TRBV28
CASSPKGGPWAWEQYF
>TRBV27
CASSPGGEEQYF
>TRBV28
CASSLMSGMHTEAFF
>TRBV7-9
CASSSWDSNYGYTF
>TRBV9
CASSVSGNTGELFF
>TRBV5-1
CASSLSPALNTEAFF
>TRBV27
CASGVPGTGRTEAFF
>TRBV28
CASSYETGPATGELFF
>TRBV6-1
CASSDGGVAKNIQYF
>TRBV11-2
CASSGTYEQYF
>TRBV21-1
CASSHGGRQGYEQFF
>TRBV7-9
CASSFGPPREQYF
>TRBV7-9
CASSLGTASYEQYF
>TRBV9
CASSVASGTVYNEQFF
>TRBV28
CASSQTRGQGAFAGELFF